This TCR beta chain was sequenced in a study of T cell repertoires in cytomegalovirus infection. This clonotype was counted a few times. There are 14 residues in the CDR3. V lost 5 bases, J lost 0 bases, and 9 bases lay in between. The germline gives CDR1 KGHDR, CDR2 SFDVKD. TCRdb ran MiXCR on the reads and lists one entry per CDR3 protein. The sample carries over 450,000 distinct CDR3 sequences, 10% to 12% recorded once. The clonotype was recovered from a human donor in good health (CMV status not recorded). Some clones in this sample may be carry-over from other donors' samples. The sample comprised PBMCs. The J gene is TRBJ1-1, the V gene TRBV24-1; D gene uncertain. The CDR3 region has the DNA TGTGCCACCAGTGGGGAGCCAATGAACACTGAAGCTTTCTTT. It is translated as CATSGEPMNTEAFF.